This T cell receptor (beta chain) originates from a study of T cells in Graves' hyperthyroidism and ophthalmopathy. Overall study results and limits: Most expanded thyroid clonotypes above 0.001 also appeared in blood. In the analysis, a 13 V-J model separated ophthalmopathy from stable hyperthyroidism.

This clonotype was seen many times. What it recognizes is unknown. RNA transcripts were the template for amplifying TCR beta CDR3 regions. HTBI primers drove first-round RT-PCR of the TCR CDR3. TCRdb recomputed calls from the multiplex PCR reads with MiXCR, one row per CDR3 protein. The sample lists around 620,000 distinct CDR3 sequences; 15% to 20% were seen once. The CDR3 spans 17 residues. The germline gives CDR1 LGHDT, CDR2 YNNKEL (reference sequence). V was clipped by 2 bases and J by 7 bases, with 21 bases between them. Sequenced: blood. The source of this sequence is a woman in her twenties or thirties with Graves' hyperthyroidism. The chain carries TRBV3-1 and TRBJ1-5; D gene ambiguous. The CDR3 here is CASSQFLGPRRGQPQHF. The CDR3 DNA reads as TGTGCCAGCAGCCAATTTTTGGGTCCTCGTCGGGGACAGCCCCAGCATTTT.